The 28 T cell receptor beta chains reported below all come from one sample, sequenced in a study of CD8 T cells in ankylosing spondylitis. The study, taken as a whole, reports: There was a TCR beta motif, made of several highly homologous variants, that appeared characteristic of ankylosing spondylitis blood.

TCRdb passed the 5' RACE reads through MiXCR, listing each CDR3 protein once. The sample consists of about 220,000 distinct CDR3 sequences, 7.3% of them appearing once. These TCRs' antigens remain unknown. The sample taken for sequencing was blood, either unsorted or a sorted T cell fraction (not recorded which). These receptors all come from a male donor with ankylosing spondylitis.

The table lists this clonotype with many counts. The V gene is TRBV3-1, the J gene TRBJ2-5, with 10 positions matching TRBD2. The CDR3 has 17 residues. V was pared by 0 bases and J by 1 base, with 5 bases of the junction left unmatched. Germline CDR1 and CDR2: LGHDT and YNNKEL (reference sequence). The DNA of the CDR3 is TGTGCCAGCAGCCAAGACCGACTAGCGGGTGGCCAAGAGACCCAGTACTTC. Its translation: CASSQDRLAGGQETQYF.

At least ten counts were recorded for this clonotype. The chain combines TRBV7-9 with TRBJ2-2, with 10 positions matching TRBD1. The junction had 2 bases not matched to a gene; V was cut back by 7 bases and J by 6 bases. The V gene's germline CDR1 is SEHNR and CDR2 FQNEAQ (reference sequence). This CDR3 has 13 residues. CDR3 sequence: CASKGQGSGELFF. CDR3 bases: TGTGCCAGCAAGGGACAGGGGTCCGGGGAGCTGTTTTTT.

In its sample, this clonotype was seen a few times. The J gene is TRBJ1-1, the V gene TRBV4-3; D unclear. CDR1 is LGHNA and CDR2 is YSLEER in the germline V gene. CDR3 size: 14 residues. V was clipped by 0 bases and J by 2 bases, with 7 bases between them. The CDR3 here is CASSQDGRNTEAFF. CDR3 in DNA: TGCGCCAGCAGCCAAGACGGGCGAAACACTGAAGCTTTCTTT.

This clonotype was detected once. CDR3 residues: CASSIKREELFF. CDR3 coding DNA: TGTGCCAGCAGTATTAAGCGTGAGGAGCTGTTTTTT. The chain employs TRBV2 and TRBJ2-2; D gene unclear. From germline, CDR1 is SNHLY and CDR2 FYNNEI. Trimming removed 5 bases from V and 10 bases from J, with 11 bases in between. The CDR3 spans 12 residues.

Many counts were recorded for this clonotype. V usage is TRBV10-3 and J usage is TRBJ2-7; the D gene is possibly TRBD2 (5 bases). This CDR3 is 15 amino acids long. CDR1 is ENHRY and CDR2 is SYGVKD in the germline V gene. V lost 2 bases, J lost 7 bases, and 18 bases lay in between. In DNA form, the CDR3 reads TGTGCCATCAGTGAGATAAGGGTTTCTACGGGGGAGCAGTACTTC. This sequence encodes CAISEIRVSTGEQYF.

The V and J genes are TRBV7-6 and TRBJ2-7, with 8 bases matching TRBD2. Trimming cost V 3 bases and J 9 bases; bases outside gene matches: 10. CDR1 and CDR2 (germline): SGHVS, FNYEAQ. CDR3 length: 14 amino acids. The DNA for the CDR3 is TGTGCCAGCAGCTTGGGACTAGGGGCGAATTGGCAGTACTTC. Protein: CASSLGLGANWQYF.

This clonotype appeared many times. CDR3: CASSLAGGFSDTQYF. The CDR3 DNA reads as TGTGCCAGCAGTTTAGCGGGGGGCTTCTCAGATACGCAGTATTTT. The chain links TRBV27 to TRBJ2-3; 8 bases match TRBD2. V trimming: 2 bases; J trimming: 4 bases; junction bases outside the gene matches: 5. CDR3 length: 15 residues. CDR1 is MNHEY, CDR2 SMNVEV, per germline (reference sequence).

This clonotype was detected ten times or more. The chain joins TRBV4-3 to TRBJ2-1; tentatively, D is TRBD2 (6 bases). Germline V gene lookup returns CDR1 LGHNA and CDR2 YSLEER. Deletions cut 4 bases from V and 2 bases from J, with 15 bases between. There are 16 residues in the CDR3. CDR3 DNA sequence: TGCGCCAGCAGCCCGGGGGTGGGGACGGCCTACAATGAGCAGTTCTTC. Translating it yields CASSPGVGTAYNEQFF.

This clonotype was recorded many times. This rearrangement joins TRBV4-3 to TRBJ2-2, with D uncertain. Germline lookup yields CDR1 LGHNA and CDR2 YSLEER. V was shortened by 4 bases and J by 6 bases, with 12 bases between the two germline ends. The length of the CDR3 is 14 residues. DNA for the CDR3: TGCGCCAGCAGCCTTCGAGGCCTCCCCGGGGAGCTGTTTTTT. This sequence encodes CASSLRGLPGELFF.

This clonotype was observed a handful of times. The rearrangement uses TRBV7-6 and TRBJ2-1; 12 bases align to TRBD2. V dropped 3 bases and J dropped 10; count of bases not matched to a gene: 1. Germline CDR1 reads SGHVS; CDR2 reads FNYEAQ. The CDR3 sequence is 13 residues long. CDR3 nucleotide sequence: TGTGCCAGCAGCTTTACTAGCGGGAGGGAGCAGTTCTTC. Residues: CASSFTSGREQFF.

The sample holds many counts of this clonotype. This chain connects TRBV7-8 to TRBJ1-1; 11 bases line up with TRBD1. CDR1 SGHVS and CDR2 FQNEAQ come from the germline V gene. CDR3 length equals 16 residues. Trimming removed 1 base from V and 6 bases from J; junction bases left unmatched: 7. The CDR3 nucleotides are TGTGCCAGCAGCTTAGATGGACAGGGGGCAATGGCTGAAGCTTTCTTT. It translates to CASSLDGQGAMAEAFF.

The genes are TRBV4-1 and TRBJ2-4; 14 nucleotides match TRBD2. CDR3 length: 18 amino acids. Germline-derived CDR1 and CDR2 are MGHRA and YSYEKL. The trim removed 4 bases at V and 0 bases at J, leaving 5 bases unmatched. CDR3 in amino acids: CASSPETSGRVAKNIQYF. DNA of the CDR3: TGCGCCAGCAGCCCCGAGACTAGCGGGAGGGTAGCCAAAAACATTCAGTACTTC.

This clonotype showed up just a few times. The V gene is TRBV12-3 or TRBV12-4, the J gene TRBJ2-5; D unresolved. This CDR3 has 15 amino acids. Trimming removed 3 bases at V and 2 bases at J, with 13 bases between. CDR3 DNA: TGTGCCAGCAGTTTGAAGTTAGCCCCTCAAGAGACCCAGTACTTC. This translates into CASSLKLAPQETQYF.

The sample holds many counts of this clonotype. The rearrangement links TRBV28 to TRBJ1-4; 9 bases align to TRBD1. Germline V gene data show CDR1 as MDHEN and CDR2 as SYDVKM. V was clipped by 3 bases and J by 4 bases; unmatched bases: 9. The CDR3 is 17 amino acids. CDR3 loop: CASSLDRGGSGNEKLFF. In nucleotides, the CDR3 is TGTGCCAGCAGTTTGGACAGGGGTGGCAGCGGTAATGAAAAACTGTTTTTT.

This clonotype has ten or more counts. The chain uses TRBV29-1 and TRBJ2-3; D unclear. The V gene's germline CDR1 is SQVTM and CDR2 ANQGSEA. The CDR3 runs 13 residues. Between the trimmed V and J ends, which lost 3 bases and 2 bases, there was a span of 9 bases. This chain's CDR3 is CSVDGENTDTQYF. The CDR3 nucleotides read TGCAGCGTTGACGGTGAAAACACAGATACGCAGTATTTT.

This clonotype has more than one count but fewer than ten. This chain uses TRBV7-9 with TRBJ2-1; 8 bases agree with TRBD1. The length of the CDR3 is 14 residues. Germline V gene lookup returns CDR1 SEHNR and CDR2 FQNEAQ (reference sequence). Unmatched junction bases numbered 10, after V lost 5 bases and J lost 10 bases. The CDR3 region is CASSRGDRIREQFF. DNA for the CDR3: TGTGCCAGCAGCCGCGGGGACAGGATTCGGGAGCAGTTCTTC.

V is TRBV10-3 and J is TRBJ1-5, with a tentative D call TRBD1 (6 bases). This CDR3 has 14 residues. V was cut by 8 bases and J by 5 bases, with 16 bases left in between. The V gene's germline CDR1 is ENHRY and CDR2 SYGVKD. In nucleotides, the CDR3 is TGTGCCATCGGGAACAGGGCTAGGGATCAGCCCCAGCATTTT. Translating it yields CAIGNRARDQPQHF.

This clonotype came up many times. The chain joins TRBV11-2 to TRBJ2-1, with D hard to call. Trimming cost V 1 base and J 9 bases, with 16 bases left between them. The CDR3 runs to 15 residues. The V gene's germline CDR1 is SGHAT and CDR2 FQNNGV. In DNA form, the CDR3 reads TGTGCCAGCAGCTTAGTCTCCCTAGGCGGTCGTGAGCAGTTCTTC. It encodes CASSLVSLGGREQFF.

At least ten counts were recorded for this clonotype. The chain links TRBV7-8 to TRBJ2-7; D may be TRBD2 (6 bases). The V gene lost 8 bases and the J gene lost 0 bases, with 11 bases spanning the gap. The CDR3 has 13 amino acids. Germline loops: CDR1 SGHVS, CDR2 FQNEAQ. Here the CDR3 DNA reads TGTGCCAGCGGGGGGACTTACTCCTACGAGCAGTACTTC. Its translation: CASGGTYSYEQYF.

This clonotype was seen repeatedly, ten times or more. The V and J genes are TRBV9 and TRBJ1-1; D gene unclear. Deletions cut 0 bases from V and 1 base from J, with 7 bases between. Germline loops: CDR1 SGDLS, CDR2 YYNGEE. The CDR3 is 14 residues long. The DNA for the CDR3 is TGTGCCAGCAGCGTAGGGAAGGGGAACACTGAAGCTTTCTTT. It yields the protein CASSVGKGNTEAFF.

This clonotype was counted many times. The chain recombines TRBV27 with TRBJ2-7, with D tentatively TRBD1 or TRBD2 (5 bases each). The length of the CDR3 is 12 residues. Germline V gene lookup returns CDR1 MNHEY and CDR2 SMNVEV (reference sequence). In nucleotides, the CDR3 is TGTGGTGAGGGACCGACCGTCTACGAGCAGTACTTC. Amino acids: CGEGPTVYEQYF.

The gene calls are TRBV29-1 and TRBJ1-2; D gene ambiguous. Looked up from germline, CDR1 is SQVTM and CDR2 is ANQGSEA. V lost 4 bases to trimming and J lost 3 bases, with 6 bases between them. The CDR3 has 11 residues. CDR3 in amino acids: CSVVSYYGYTF. CDR3 coding DNA: TGCAGCGTTGTCAGCTACTATGGCTACACCTTC.

This clonotype occurred many times. The chain combines TRBV7-9 with TRBJ2-1, with unresolved D. Between the trimmed V and J ends, which lost 4 bases and 7 bases, there was a span of 5 bases. Germline V gives CDR1 SEHNR, CDR2 FQNEAQ (reference sequence). The length of the CDR3 is 11 residues. CDR3 sequence (DNA): TGTGCCAGCAGCTGGAGTAATGAGCAGTTCTTC. Its translation is CASSWSNEQFF.

The J gene is TRBJ2-3, the V gene TRBV6-5; no clear D. Between the trimmed V and J ends, which lost 0 bases and 2 bases, there was a span of 6 bases. The CDR3 extends over 14 amino acids. Germline V gives CDR1 MNHEY, CDR2 SVGAGI. This CDR3 reads CASSYSGSTDTQYF. CDR3 coding DNA: TGTGCCAGCAGTTACTCCGGGTCCACAGATACGCAGTATTTT.

This clonotype was recorded at least ten times. The J gene is TRBJ2-3, the V gene TRBV7-9; 11 bases line up with TRBD2. CDR1 and CDR2 (germline): SEHNR, FQNEAQ (reference sequence). Trimming cost V 5 bases and J 4 bases; bases outside gene matches: 5. The CDR3 is 15 amino acids. CDR3 coding DNA: TGTGCCAGCAGCCAACTAGCGGGGGCCGCAGATACGCAGTATTTT. Protein product: CASSQLAGAADTQYF.

This clonotype has ten or more counts. The rearrangement joins TRBV11-2 to TRBJ2-7, with TRBD2 matching 7 bases. The germline CDR1 and CDR2 sequences are SGHAT and FQNNGV. This CDR3 has 16 amino acids. V lost 1 base, J lost 3 bases, and 9 bases stayed unmatched. CDR3 coding DNA: TGTGCCAGCAGCTTAGGGCTCAGCGGGGCAATCTACGAGCAGTACTTC. It yields the protein CASSLGLSGAIYEQYF.

Many counts were recorded for this clonotype. V is TRBV6-1 and J is TRBJ2-2; no firm D call. The CDR3 has 14 amino acids. Trimming stripped 2 bases from V and 5 bases from J, with 9 bases between. Germline CDR1 reads MNHNS; CDR2 reads SASEGT. In DNA, the CDR3 is TGTGCCAGCAGTGAACTGGGAATGACCGGGGAGCTGTTTTTT. It yields the protein CASSELGMTGELFF.

This clonotype was counted many times. The genes are TRBV9 and TRBJ1-3, with unresolved D. Trimming removed 1 base at V and 0 bases at J, with 8 bases between. Germline assignment: CDR1 SGDLS and CDR2 YYNGEE. CDR3 length equals 15 residues. The CDR3 region is CASSVLRSSGNTIYF. CDR3 DNA sequence: TGTGCCAGCAGCGTATTGAGGAGCTCTGGAAACACCATATATTTT.